Each of the 29 T cell receptor beta chains below was sequenced from the same sample in a study of blood T cell repertoires in COVID-19. Sequenced by immunoSEQ multiplex PCR; TCRdb stores in-frame clones only, minus some. The sample includes some 250,000 clones, 80% to 90% of them seen just once. The sequenced material came from PBMCs or T cells enriched from blood (not recorded which). These receptors were collected from a man aged 35 to 55 who had recovered from COVID-19.

The V call is TRBV30, the J call TRBJ2-1; 10 bases align to TRBD2. The CDR3 extends over 18 amino acids. Trimming cost V 2 bases and J 0 bases; bases outside gene matches: 10. Germline assignment: CDR1 GTSNPN and CDR2 SVGIG (reference sequence). The DNA of the CDR3 is TGTGCCTGGAGTCCTCGGCGTAGCGGGGGGATCTCCTACAATGAGCAGTTCTTC. This sequence encodes CAWSPRRSGGISYNEQFF.

V is TRBV7-3 and J is TRBJ2-2; weak D call: TRBD2 (5 bases). Trimming removed 4 bases at V and 1 base at J, with 13 bases between. CDR1 SGHTA and CDR2 FQGTGA come from the germline V gene. The CDR3 consists of 16 residues. CDR3 sequence reads: CASSSLSGRNTGELFF. Written as DNA, the CDR3 is TGTGCCAGCAGCTCCCTGAGCGGAAGGAACACCGGGGAGCTGTTTTTT.

The chain is built from TRBV10-3 and TRBJ2-5; D is possibly TRBD2 (6 bases). Trimming took 3 bases from V and 5 from J, leaving 19 bases between them. Germline lookup yields CDR1 ENHRY and CDR2 SYGVKD. The CDR3 is 16 residues long. The CDR3 region is CAISERSGPREETQYF. The CDR3 region has the DNA TGTGCCATCAGTGAACGATCAGGGCCTCGGGAGGAGACCCAGTACTTC.

The V gene is TRBV7-9, the J gene TRBJ2-7; 9 nucleotides agree with TRBD1. Losses at the gene ends were 4 bases for V and 4 bases for J; bases not matched to a gene: 5. The CDR3 spans 14 residues. Germline-derived CDR1 and CDR2 are SEHNR and FQNEAQ (reference sequence). The CDR3 nucleotides are TGTGCCAGCAGCTCAGGACAGGGGAGTTACGAGCAGTACTTC. This codes for CASSSGQGSYEQYF.

This sequence joins TRBV7-9 and TRBJ2-1; D not resolved. CDR3 length: 14 amino acids. V lost 5 bases to trimming and J lost 5 bases, with 13 bases between them. Per germline, CDR1 SEHNR and CDR2 FQNEAQ (reference sequence). The chain's CDR3 is CASSPFAVDNEQFF. The CDR3 coding sequence is TGTGCCAGCAGCCCCTTTGCAGTCGACAATGAGCAGTTCTTC. Based on the CDR3 plus reference TRBV7-9 and TRBJ2-1, the full variable domain is DTGVSQNPRHKITKRGQNVTFRCDPISEHNRLYWYRQTLGQGPEFLTYFQNEAQLEKSRLLSDRFSAERPKGSFSTLEIQRTEQGDSAMYLCASSPFAVDNEQFFGPGTRLTVL.

The V call is TRBV9, the J call TRBJ2-4, with D possibly being TRBD1 (5 bases). Germline CDR1 reads SGDLS; CDR2 reads YYNGEE. Trimming shortened V by 0 bases and J by 3 bases, and 7 bases separated the two germline ends. The CDR3 extends over 14 amino acids. This CDR3 reads CASSVGQGKNIQYF. DNA of the CDR3: TGTGCCAGCAGCGTAGGGCAGGGCAAAAACATTCAGTACTTC.

The gene calls are TRBV5-1 and TRBJ1-5; no definite D call. Trimming took 5 bases from V and 5 from J, leaving 17 bases between them. The CDR3 is 15 amino acids. Germline V gene sequence: CDR1 SGHRS, CDR2 YFSETQ. CDR3 loop: CASRVGAQIDQPQHF. The CDR3 bases are TGCGCCAGCAGGGTTGGTGCACAGATAGATCAGCCCCAGCATTTT. The complete variable domain, with remaining parts taken from reference TRBV5-1 and TRBJ1-5, reads KAGVTQTPRYLIKTRGQQVTLSCSPISGHRSVSWYQQTPGQGLQFLFEYFSETQRNKGNFPGRFSGRQFSNSRSEMNVSTLELGDSALYLCASRVGAQIDQPQHFGDGTRLSIL.

This clone was recorded once. This chain uses TRBV5-5 with TRBJ2-3, with TRBD2 as a possible D gene (7 bases). The germline gives CDR1 SGHKS, CDR2 YYEKEE (reference sequence). V was cut by 4 bases and J by 1 base, with 22 bases left in between. CDR3 length: 18 amino acids. The CDR3 loop reads CASSTWGGRGLGTDTQYF. The CDR3 DNA reads TGTGCCAGCAGCACCTGGGGGGGACGGGGGCTGGGCACAGATACGCAGTATTTT.

This chain uses TRBV5-1 with TRBJ1-4; a weak D match, TRBD1 (5 bases). Deletions cut 2 bases from V and 0 bases from J, with 8 bases between. The CDR3 runs 15 residues. Germline V lookup: CDR1 SGHRS, CDR2 YFSETQ. The CDR3 protein is CASSFGRATNEKLFF. DNA for the CDR3: TGCGCCAGCAGCTTCGGCAGGGCAACTAATGAAAAACTGTTTTTT. Supplemented by reference TRBV5-1 and TRBJ1-4, the full variable domain reads KAGVTQTPRYLIKTRGQQVTLSCSPISGHRSVSWYQQTPGQGLQFLFEYFSETQRNKGNFPGRFSGRQFSNSRSEMNVSTLELGDSALYLCASSFGRATNEKLFFGSGTQLSVL.

The J gene is TRBJ2-3, the V gene TRBV9, with no clear D. CDR3 size: 15 residues. Germline CDR1 SGDLS, CDR2 YYNGEE. Trimming removed 1 base from V and 4 bases from J, with 13 bases in between. CDR3 sequence reads: CASSVSVEHADTQYF. The DNA of the CDR3 is TGTGCCAGCAGCGTAAGTGTAGAGCACGCAGATACGCAGTATTTT.

This clone was observed a handful of times. The rearrangement joins TRBV7-6 to TRBJ2-2; D is perhaps TRBD2 (5 bases). The V end lost 1 base, the J end lost 6 bases, and 9 bases lay between the germline ends. CDR1 is SGHVS, CDR2 FNYEAQ, per germline. This CDR3 comprises 14 residues. The CDR3 sequence is CASSLGELSGELFF. DNA of the CDR3: TGTGCCAGCAGCTTAGGGGAGTTGTCCGGGGAGCTGTTTTTT.

This chain connects TRBV25-1 to TRBJ2-1; perhaps TRBD2 as D (5 bases). CDR3 length equals 14 residues. The germline V gene encodes CDR1 MGHDK and CDR2 SYGVNS. V was trimmed by 4 bases and J by 7 bases, leaving 14 bases between them. The CDR3 loop is CASSVELVENEQFF. The CDR3 nucleotides read TGTGCCAGCAGTGTAGAACTAGTTGAGAATGAGCAGTTCTTC.

This clone was detected once. This sequence joins TRBV5-1 and TRBJ1-1; D perhaps matches TRBD1 (6 bases). The V gene lost 6 bases and the J gene lost 0 bases, with 15 bases spanning the gap. Per the germline V gene, CDR1 is SGHRS and CDR2 is YFSETQ. The CDR3 length is 15 residues. The CDR3 loop is CASNIGQPMNTEAFF. In DNA, the CDR3 is TGCGCCAGCAATATAGGACAGCCCATGAACACTGAAGCTTTCTTT.

The V call is TRBV5-1, the J call TRBJ1-1, with D possibly TRBD1 on 6 matching bases. CDR1 is SGHRS, CDR2 YFSETQ, per germline. Deletions cut 0 bases from V and 7 bases from J, with 13 bases between. The CDR3 consists of 14 residues. The CDR3 region is CASSLESLTGEAFF. In DNA form, the CDR3 reads TGCGCCAGCAGCTTGGAGAGTTTGACAGGTGAAGCTTTCTTT.

The chain is built from TRBV27 and TRBJ1-2; 7 bases map to TRBD1. V trimming: 3 bases; J trimming: 0 bases; junction bases outside the gene matches: 4. Germline values: CDR1 MNHEY, CDR2 SMNVEV (reference sequence). This CDR3 has 15 amino acids. The CDR3 region is CASSFRDRANYGYTF. CDR3 in DNA: TGTGCCAGCAGTTTCCGGGACAGAGCTAACTATGGCTACACCTTC.

The V call is TRBV23-1, the J call TRBJ2-7; D is unresolved. TRBV23-1 is labeled an ORF, and its function is uncertain. Trimming took 1 base from V and 6 from J, leaving 13 bases between them. The CDR3 length is 14 residues. The CDR3 DNA is TGCGCCAGCAGTCAATTTGGCAGGTGGGCCGAGCAGTACTTC. Protein: CASSQFGRWAEQYF.

The chain links TRBV6-5 to TRBJ1-2; 7 bases line up with TRBD1. This CDR3 is 13 amino acids long. Looked up from germline, CDR1 is MNHEY and CDR2 is SVGAGI. V lost 7 bases and J lost 5; bases outside the gene matches: 7. CDR3: CASNVRQGYGYTF. The CDR3 bases are TGTGCCAGCAACGTTAGACAGGGTTATGGCTACACCTTC.

V and J are TRBV9 and TRBJ1-6, with TRBD1 matching over 7 bases. V lost 6 bases and J lost 5; bases outside the gene matches: 5. The CDR3 runs to 14 residues. Per the germline V gene, CDR1 is SGDLS and CDR2 is YYNGEE. CDR3 sequence (DNA): TGTGCCAGCAAAGGGACAGCCGATAATTCACCCCTCCACTTT. This encodes CASKGTADNSPLHF. Full variable domain (remainder filled in from reference TRBV9 and TRBJ1-6): DSGVTQTPKHLITATGQRVTLRCSPRSGDLSVYWYQQSLDQGLQFLIQYYNGEERAKGNILERFSAQQFPDLHSELNLSSLELGDSALYFCASKGTADNSPLHFGNGTRLTVT.

This chain links TRBV5-6 with TRBJ2-6; D call uncertain. Germline V gene sequence: CDR1 SGHDT, CDR2 YYEEEE. The CDR3 runs to 13 residues. Between the trimmed V and J ends, which lost 0 bases and 6 bases, there was a span of 4 bases. CDR3 coding DNA: TGTGCCAGCAGCTTGGATCAGGCCAACGTCCTGACTTTC. It codes for CASSLDQANVLTF.

The chain carries TRBV9 and TRBJ2-7; 16 nucleotides align to TRBD2. The V segment lost 3 bases and the J segment 2 bases; nucleotides outside the gene matches: 2. CDR3 length: 16 amino acids. Looked up from germline, CDR1 is SGDLS and CDR2 is YYNGEE. The CDR3 nucleotides are TGTGCCAGCAGCGAAGGGACTAGCGGGAGGGCCTACGAGCAGTACTTC. Its translation is CASSEGTSGRAYEQYF.

In the case of this clone: Germline and junction disagree at one end, which may indicate a read error. The chain carries TRBV11-2 and TRBJ2-1; TRBD2 matches at 7 bases. The CDR3 extends over 13 amino acids. Germline assignment: CDR1 SGHAT and CDR2 FQNNGV. CDR3 residues: CASSIWDYDEQFF. The CDR3 nucleotides read TGTGCCAGCAGCATATGGGACTACGATGAGCAGTTCTTC.

The chain recombines TRBV7-3 with TRBJ1-2; D is undetermined. Between the trimmed V and J ends, which lost 5 bases and 3 bases, there was a span of 19 bases. The germline gives CDR1 SGHTA, CDR2 FQGTGA. This CDR3 comprises 16 residues. The CDR3 loop is CASSHGRTTGDYGYTF. The DNA for the CDR3 is TGTGCCAGCAGCCATGGGCGTACCACCGGGGACTATGGCTACACCTTC.

This rearrangement joins TRBV6-1 to TRBJ1-1; no reliable D call. The CDR3 has 12 residues. Per the germline V gene, CDR1 is MNHNS and CDR2 is SASEGT. V dropped 1 base and J dropped 11 bases, with 11 bases sitting between them. CDR3 region: CASSEGATTAFF. CDR3 in DNA: TGTGCCAGCAGTGAAGGGGCGACGACGGCTTTCTTT.

This clone has just a few counts. The V gene is TRBV18, the J gene TRBJ2-3, with D perhaps matching TRBD2 (6 bases). The CDR3 sequence is 14 residues long. Germline assignment: CDR1 KGHSH and CDR2 LQKENI. With 3 bases removed from V and 4 bases from J, the gap between germline ends came to 11 bases. Here the CDR3 DNA reads TGTGCCAGCTCACCGGGCGGGGTTTCAGATACGCAGTATTTT. Protein product: CASSPGGVSDTQYF.

The chain couples TRBV7-2 to TRBJ2-5; 14 bases fit TRBD2. The germline V gene encodes CDR1 SGHTA and CDR2 FQGNSA. Unmatched junction bases numbered 10, after V lost 5 bases and J lost 2 bases. The CDR3 length is 18 residues. This chain's CDR3 is CASSPRLAGGPTQETQYF. Written as DNA, the CDR3 is TGTGCCAGCAGCCCCCGACTAGCGGGAGGGCCCACGCAAGAGACCCAGTACTTC.

The chain joins TRBV12-5 to TRBJ2-5, with TRBD1 as a possible D gene (5 bases). Germline CDR1 LGHNT, CDR2 FRNRAP. V was pared by 5 bases and J by 7 bases, with 14 bases between. The CDR3 is made up of 13 amino acids. The CDR3 DNA reads TGTGCTAGTGGTCAACAGGCCCCCGGGACCCAGTACTTC. Translating gives CASGQQAPGTQYF.

The chain recombines TRBV15 with TRBJ1-5; 7 bases fit TRBD1. The V gene end was trimmed by 0 bases and the J gene end by 3 bases; junction bases not matched to a gene: 8. This CDR3 is 17 amino acids long. Germline V lookup: CDR1 LNHNV, CDR2 YYDKDF (reference sequence). The CDR3 DNA reads TGTGCCACCAGCAGAGATTGGGCAGGGGGTGACAATCAGCCCCAGCATTTT. Protein sequence: CATSRDWAGGDNQPQHF.

Only a few counts were recorded for this clone. The gene calls are TRBV23-1 and TRBJ2-7; possibly TRBD1 for D (6 bases). TRBV23-1 is flagged as an ORF with uncertain function. The CDR3 has 17 residues. Trimming took off 3 bases at V and 0 bases at J, with 18 bases between the two ends. The CDR3 protein is CASSHPHQEDSSYEQYF. CDR3 bases: TGCGCCAGCAGTCACCCCCACCAGGAGGACAGCTCCTACGAGCAGTACTTC.

A few counts support this clone. The chain recombines TRBV19 with TRBJ1-5, with 8 bases matching TRBD1. In germline, CDR1 is LNHDA, CDR2 SQIVND (reference sequence). The junction had 8 bases not matched to a gene; V was cut back by 2 bases and J by 11 bases. This CDR3 region has 14 residues. The CDR3 sequence is CASSITGGYHSQHF. The CDR3 DNA sequence: TGTGCCAGTAGTATAACAGGGGGATACCACTCCCAGCATTTT.